This T cell receptor beta chain was sequenced during a study of cytomegalovirus exposure and HLA in healthy donors. Germline loops: CDR1 MNHNY, CDR2 SVGAGI (reference sequence). V lost 7 bases, J lost 6 bases, and 16 bases lay in between. This CDR3 has 13 amino acids. The PCR had 60 Vbeta and 13 Jbeta primers. Some clones are missing from TCRdb's copy, which holds only in-frame ones; the method was immunoSEQ multiplex PCR. The sample holds fewer than 85,000 clones, around three quarters seen once. The chain recombines TRBV6-6 with TRBJ2-7, with D perhaps matching TRBD1 (6 bases). Sequences were obtained from PBMCs. This receptor was taken from a man in his forties in good health and CMV-seronegative. CDR3 loop: CASTPIGGIEQYF. CDR3 sequence (DNA): TGTGCCAGCACCCCAATAGGGGGAATCGAGCAGTACTTC.